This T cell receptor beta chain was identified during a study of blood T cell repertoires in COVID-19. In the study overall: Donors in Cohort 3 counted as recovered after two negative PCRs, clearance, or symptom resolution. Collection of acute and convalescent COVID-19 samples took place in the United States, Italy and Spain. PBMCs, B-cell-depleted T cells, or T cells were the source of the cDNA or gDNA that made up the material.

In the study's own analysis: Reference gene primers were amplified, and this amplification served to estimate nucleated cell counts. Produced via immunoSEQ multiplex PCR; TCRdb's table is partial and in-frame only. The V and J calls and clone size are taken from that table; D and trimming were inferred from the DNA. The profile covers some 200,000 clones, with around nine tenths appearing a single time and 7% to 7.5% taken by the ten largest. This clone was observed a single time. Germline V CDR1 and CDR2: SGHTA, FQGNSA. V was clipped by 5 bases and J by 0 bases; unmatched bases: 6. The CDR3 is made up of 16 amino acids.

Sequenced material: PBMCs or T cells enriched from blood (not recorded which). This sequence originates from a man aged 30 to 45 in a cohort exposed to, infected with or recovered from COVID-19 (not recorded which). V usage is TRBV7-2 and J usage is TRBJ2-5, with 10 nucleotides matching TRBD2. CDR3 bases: TGTGCCAGCAGCCACTCTAGCGGGGGATACCAAGAGACCCAGTACTTC. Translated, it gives CASSHSSGGYQETQYF.